These 7 T cell receptor beta chains came from one sample sequenced in a study of shared clonotypes between healthy human individuals (dated by TCRdb to the early 2020s). The library was produced with the immunoSEQ multiplex PCR assay. TCRdb mirrors the immuneACCESS table, restricted to in-frame sequences. Some clones are absent from its copies; in checked studies, under half trace to an unresolved V gene, and the reason for the others is unknown. Across this sample there are roughly 1 million clones, with about 80% seen only once. The ten most abundant clones make up less than 1.5% of the sample. The material sequenced was memory CD4+ T cells sorted from blood. The sample's cell subset or site label, decoded: CD45RA-negative fraction. The receptors stem from a young man in good health.

This sequence joins TRBV5-5 and TRBJ2-3, with 12 positions matching TRBD2. Germline lookup yields CDR1 SGHKS and CDR2 YYEKEE (reference sequence). V lost 2 bases and J lost 0; bases outside the gene matches: 4. The CDR3 sequence is 17 residues long. CDR3 sequence (DNA): TGTGCCAGCAGCTTCGGGACTAGCGGGCCTAGCACAGATACGCAGTATTTT. Its protein product is CASSFGTSGPSTDTQYF. Full variable domain (remainder filled in from reference TRBV5-5 and TRBJ2-3): DAGVTQSPTHLIKTRGQQVTLRCSPISGHKSVSWYQQVLGQGPQFIFQYYEKEERGRGNFPDRFSARQFPNYSSELNVNALLLGDSALYLCASSFGTSGPSTDTQYFGPGTRLTVL.

The chain couples TRBV7-2 to TRBJ2-1; 14 bases are a match to TRBD2. Per the germline V gene, CDR1 is SGHTA and CDR2 is FQGNSA. The CDR3 length is 16 residues. V lost 1 base, J lost 8 bases, and 4 bases stayed unmatched. This CDR3 is CASSLGGLAGADEQFF. CDR3 sequence (DNA): TGTGCCAGCAGCTTAGGGGGACTAGCGGGGGCTGATGAGCAGTTCTTC.

The V gene is TRBV7-9, the J gene TRBJ2-7; 11 bases match TRBD1. After removal of 5 bases from V and 4 bases from J, the junction contained 7 bases not matched to a gene. CDR3 length: 15 residues. Germline values: CDR1 SEHNR, CDR2 FQNEAQ (reference sequence). The CDR3 DNA reads as TGTGCCAGCAGCCGAGCCGGACAGGGGGCTTACGAGCAGTACTTC. It codes for CASSRAGQGAYEQYF.

The V gene is TRBV30, the J gene TRBJ1-6; D is perhaps TRBD1 (5 bases). Germline V CDR1 and CDR2: GTSNPN, SVGIG (reference sequence). This CDR3 is 19 amino acids long. The V end lost 2 bases, the J end lost 0 bases, and 20 bases lay between the germline ends. The CDR3 sequence is CAWSYVLGTQASYNSPLHF. The DNA for the CDR3 is TGTGCCTGGAGTTACGTCCTAGGGACCCAAGCCTCCTATAATTCACCCCTCCACTTT.

The chain uses TRBV6-5 and TRBJ1-5; D is ambiguous. CDR3 length equals 14 residues. The V end was cut by 2 bases, the J end by 9 bases, with 14 bases between. The germline V gene has CDR1 MNHEY and CDR2 SVGAGI. The CDR3 is CASSYGSSDRPQHF. DNA of the CDR3: TGTGCCAGCAGTTACGGGTCCTCAGATCGGCCCCAGCATTTT.

For this clone: A much larger clone lies one base from this, so it may be a read error. This rearrangement joins TRBV6-6 to TRBJ1-1; D not certain. Trimming shortened V by 6 bases and J by 1 base, and 3 bases separated the two germline ends. The CDR3 has 11 amino acids. Germline V gene lookup returns CDR1 MNHNY and CDR2 SVGAGI (reference sequence). CDR3 in amino acids: CASSPNTEAFF. The CDR3 DNA follows: TGTGCCAGCAGCCCGAACACTGAAGCTTTCTTT.

Comment on this clone: Other nucleotide sequences in the sample specify the same CDR3. The rearrangement links TRBV30 to TRBJ1-3; D is possibly TRBD1 (6 bases). The CDR3 contains 14 residues. CDR1 and CDR2 (germline): GTSNPN, SVGIG (reference sequence). Deletions cut 1 base from V and 0 bases from J, with 7 bases between. Here the CDR3 reads CAWSEGGSGNTIYF. DNA of the CDR3: TGTGCCTGGAGTGAGGGGGGCTCTGGAAACACCATATATTTT. Complete variable domain (other parts from reference TRBV30 and TRBJ1-3): SQTIHQWPATLVQPVGSPLSLECTVEGTSNPNLYWYRQAAGRGLQLLFYSVGIGQISSEVPQNLSASRPQDRQFILSSKKLLLSDSGFYLCAWSEGGSGNTIYFGEGSWLTVV.